This T cell receptor (beta chain) was sequenced during a study of cytomegalovirus exposure and HLA in healthy donors. Notes on the study in general: Earlier results showed most TCR beta V segments being productive about 87% or about 30% of the time. After further analysis at a later stage, under 20,000 TCR beta sequences were associated with HLA alleles at 0.05 false discovery rate. For TCR beta chains, V- and J-gene trimming was later linked to a missense DCLRE1C variant. Follow-up analysis found HLA locus-dependent TCR association rates, highest for DRB1 and lowest for HLA-C.

Germline V CDR1 and CDR2: KGHSH, LQKENI. The CDR3 has 15 residues. V lost 2 bases, J lost 1 base, and 9 bases lay in between. Primers: 60 Vbeta forward and 13 Jbeta reverse. The data were produced by immunoSEQ multiplex PCR, yet TCRdb's version contains in-frame clones alone and is incomplete. The sample has over 65,000 clones, around 77% seen once; the top ten hold more than 2.5%. Comment on this clone: Its target is not known.

The clonotype was recovered from a man between 45 and 60 years old in good health and CMV-seronegative. Material for sequencing was PBMCs. The J gene is TRBJ1-3, the V gene TRBV18; D perhaps matches TRBD1 (5 bases). The CDR3 spells CASSPGAGSGNTIYF. CDR3 DNA: TGTGCCAGCTCACCAGGAGCAGGGTCTGGAAACACCATATATTTT.